This T cell receptor (beta chain) was sequenced in a study of a mutant IDH1 vaccine in newly diagnosed glioma (dated by TCRdb to about 2021). Regarding the study in general: Eight vaccinations were administered to patients in weeks 1, 3, 5, 7, 11, 15, 19 and 23, corresponding to visits V03 through V10. Vaccination began 4-6 weeks after radiotherapy alone, or alongside temozolomide cycles in the chemotherapy-containing groups. Of the roughly 32 patients who were treated, approximately 60% were male and roughly 38% were female, and the mean age was around 41 years. Before enrollment, most patients had been given radiochemotherapy with temozolomide as standard therapy, while the rest had received either radiotherapy alone or temozolomide alone. Peripheral blood was drawn at six visits: V03 (baseline), V05, V07, V10, V12 and V13. Longitudinal TCRB deep sequencing was done for 25 treated patients, wherever samples were available for exploratory analyses. The paper as a whole reports these results and caveats: Selection of PBMC samples for TCRB deep sequencing was based on availability. Changes in the top peripheral T cell clonotypes picked up by TCRB sequencing did not appear to be linked to pseudoprogression. It was noted by the authors that analyses of patient blood samples could not be reproduced owing to sample limitations. Immune responses induced by the vaccine were seen in about 93% of patients across multiple MHC alleles.

The library relied on the immunoSEQ multiplex PCR assay. Rearranged TCR beta chain sequences were amplified using the hsTCRB Kit according to the manufacturer's protocol. An Illumina MiSeq was used to sequence the TCRB libraries. Regarding the original processing steps: Demultiplexing, trimming and gene mapping were performed with the kit vendor's proprietary platform. Not all clones reach the TCRdb copy of this immuneACCESS table, which keeps in-frame sequences only. Checked studies attribute under half of the gap to unresolved V genes and leave the rest unexplained. That table gives V, J and clone size, and the DNA gave D and trimming. This sample lists approximately 39,000 clones; roughly 76% were detected once. The ten largest clonotypes hold about 5.2% of the sample. In this sample, this clone turned up a few times. It has no known antigen specificity. Per-base quality was not reported, and no clone a single base away is much larger than it.

Trimming removed 5 bases from V and 10 bases from J, leaving 18 bases between the germline ends. Reading from cysteine to phenylalanine, the CDR3 counts 15 amino acids. CDR3 DNA only is kept here, 45 bases in frame from base 1. The germline V gene provides CDR1 SGHTA and CDR2 FQGNSA. This specimen's time point label, interpreted: week 23, last vaccination. Each vaccine dose was 300 ug of a 20-mer mutant IDH1 peptide in Montanide, given subcutaneously with topical imiquimod. Newly diagnosed WHO grade 3 or 4 IDH1-mutant astrocytomas showing loss of nuclear ATRX were present in the donors. The samples were drawn from NOA16, a multicentre, single-arm, open-label phase I trial in Germany that tested a mutant IDH1 peptide vaccine in humans for the first time. Genomic DNA for TCRB sequencing was extracted from EDTA blood using the DNeasy Blood and Tissue Kit.

This receptor chain uses TRBV7-2 and TRBJ1-6, with TRBD1 as a weak D call on 6 bases. Here the sequenced sample was PBMCs, taken from a glioma patient whose treatment included an IDH1 peptide vaccine. This clonotype was sampled from a man in his forties with glioma. The nucleotide sequence is given as TGTGCCAGCAGCCCAGCGACAGGTTTAACATCACCCCTCCACTTT. Its translation reads: CASSPATGLTSPLHF.